This TCR beta chain was observed in a study of shared T cell receptors in the human thymus. Sequencing used immunoSEQ multiplex PCR; TCRdb keeps in-frame clones, though not all of them. The data hold about 660,000 clones, with over 75% observed a single time. These data were also reused for a study on human thymus T cells.

The source is a boy younger than two with a congenital heart defect. Sequenced material: thymocytes.

CDR3 in DNA: TGTGCCAGCAGACCTAGCGGGAGCTTGTACAATGAGCAGTTCTTC. The encoded protein is CASRPSGSLYNEQFF. The chain combines TRBV27 with TRBJ2-1, with 10 nucleotides matching TRBD2. Germline V gives CDR1 MNHEY, CDR2 SMNVEV (reference sequence). The CDR3 length is 15 residues. The junction had 6 bases not matched to a gene; V was cut back by 6 bases and J by 4 bases.